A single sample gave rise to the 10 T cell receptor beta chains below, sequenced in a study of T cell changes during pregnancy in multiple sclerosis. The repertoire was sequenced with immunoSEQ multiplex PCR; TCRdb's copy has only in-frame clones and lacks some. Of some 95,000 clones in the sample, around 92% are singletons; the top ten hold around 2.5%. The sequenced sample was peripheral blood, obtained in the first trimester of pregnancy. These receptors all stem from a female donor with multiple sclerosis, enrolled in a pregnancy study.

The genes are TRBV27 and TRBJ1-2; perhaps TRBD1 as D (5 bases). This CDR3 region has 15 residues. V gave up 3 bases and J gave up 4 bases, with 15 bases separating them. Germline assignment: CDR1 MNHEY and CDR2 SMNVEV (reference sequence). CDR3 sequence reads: CASSFGTGGSYGYTF. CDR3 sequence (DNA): TGTGCCAGCAGTTTTGGGACGGGAGGAAGCTATGGCTACACCTTC.

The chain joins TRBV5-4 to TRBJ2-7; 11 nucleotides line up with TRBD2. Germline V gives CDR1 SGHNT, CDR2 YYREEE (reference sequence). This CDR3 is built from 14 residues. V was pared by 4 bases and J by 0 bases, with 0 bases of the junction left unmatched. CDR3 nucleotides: TGTGCCAGCAGCGGGACTAGCGGCTCCTACGAGCAGTACTTC. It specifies CASSGTSGSYEQYF.

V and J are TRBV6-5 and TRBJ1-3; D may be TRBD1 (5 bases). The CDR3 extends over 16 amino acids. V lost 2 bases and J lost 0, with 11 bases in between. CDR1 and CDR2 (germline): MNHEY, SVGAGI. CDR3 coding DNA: TGTGCCAGCAGTTACGGGACTCCGAGCTCTGGAAACACCATATATTTT. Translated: CASSYGTPSSGNTIYF.

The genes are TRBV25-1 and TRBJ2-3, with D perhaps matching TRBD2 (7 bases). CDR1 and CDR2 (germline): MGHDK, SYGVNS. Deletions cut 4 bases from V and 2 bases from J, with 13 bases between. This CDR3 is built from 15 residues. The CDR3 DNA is TGTGCCAGCAGTGTAAGGGGGGGCCTCACAGATACGCAGTATTTT. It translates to CASSVRGGLTDTQYF.

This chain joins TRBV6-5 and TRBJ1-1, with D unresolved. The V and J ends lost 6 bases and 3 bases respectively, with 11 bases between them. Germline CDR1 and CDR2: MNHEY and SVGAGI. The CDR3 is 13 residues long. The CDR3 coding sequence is TGTGCCAGCAGGATCAGTTATTACACTGAAGCTTTCTTT. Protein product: CASRISYYTEAFF.

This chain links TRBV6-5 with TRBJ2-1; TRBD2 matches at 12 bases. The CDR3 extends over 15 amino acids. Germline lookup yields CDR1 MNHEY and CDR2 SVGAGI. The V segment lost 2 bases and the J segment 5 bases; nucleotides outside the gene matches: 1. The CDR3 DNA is TGTGCCAGCAGTTACCTAGCGGGAGGGAACAATGAGCAGTTCTTC. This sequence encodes CASSYLAGGNNEQFF.

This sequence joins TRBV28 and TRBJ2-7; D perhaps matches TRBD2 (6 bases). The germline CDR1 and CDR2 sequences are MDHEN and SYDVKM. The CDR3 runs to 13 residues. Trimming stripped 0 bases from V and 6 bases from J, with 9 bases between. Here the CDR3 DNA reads TGTGCCAGCAGTTTATGGCGGGGAGGCGAGCAGTACTTC. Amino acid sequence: CASSLWRGGEQYF.

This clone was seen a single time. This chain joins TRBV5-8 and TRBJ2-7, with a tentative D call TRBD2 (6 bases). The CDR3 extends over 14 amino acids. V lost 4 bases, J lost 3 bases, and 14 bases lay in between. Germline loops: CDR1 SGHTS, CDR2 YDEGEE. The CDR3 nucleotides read TGTGCCAGCAGCATTCCGGGAGCAGACTACGAGCAGTACTTC. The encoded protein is CASSIPGADYEQYF.

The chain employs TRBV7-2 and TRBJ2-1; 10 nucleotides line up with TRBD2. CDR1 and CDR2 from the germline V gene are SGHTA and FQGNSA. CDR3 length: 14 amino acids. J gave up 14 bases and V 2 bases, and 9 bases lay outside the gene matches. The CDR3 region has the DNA TGTGCCAGCAGCTTAAGGTCTAGCGGGAGTAGGAAGTTCTTC. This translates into CASSLRSSGSRKFF.

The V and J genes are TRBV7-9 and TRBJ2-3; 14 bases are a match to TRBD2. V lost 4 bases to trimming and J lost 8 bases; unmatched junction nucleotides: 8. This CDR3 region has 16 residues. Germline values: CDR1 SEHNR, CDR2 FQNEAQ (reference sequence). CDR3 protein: CASSSGLAGAWGTQYF. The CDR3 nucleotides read TGTGCCAGCAGCTCGGGACTAGCGGGAGCGTGGGGTACGCAGTATTTT.